The 4 T cell receptor beta chains presented below share a single source sample, sequenced in a study of T cell clonotyping in hematopoietic cell transplantation (dated by TCRdb to 2020 to 2022). The sample's time point label is to be understood as: recipient sample about 28 days before transplant, after cytoreduction. The method behind the library was the immunoSEQ multiplex PCR assay. In TCRdb, the immuneACCESS table is reduced to in-frame sequences with V and J assigned. These tables do not hold every clone; where another copy was compared, an unresolved V gene accounts for under half, and the others remain unexplained. The sample table holds tens of thousands of clones, of which 82% were seen once. 5% to 6.5% of the sample comes from the top ten. Specimen: peripheral blood mononuclear cells, collected before stem cell transplant. These receptors came from a man aged 55-75 years with myelodysplastic syndrome. Some clones in this sample may be carry-over from other donors' samples.

This chain's CDR3 is CASSELTGPNYGYTF. CDR3 coding DNA: TGTGCCAGCAGTGAATTGACAGGACCGAACTATGGCTACACCTTC. This chain joins TRBV6-1 and TRBJ1-2, with D perhaps matching TRBD1 (6 bases). Trimming removed 2 bases at V and 2 bases at J, with 12 bases between. The length of the CDR3 is 15 residues. Germline loops: CDR1 MNHNS, CDR2 SASEGT.

This CDR3 is CASSRDRERWPQHF. DNA for the CDR3: TGTGCCAGCAGCCGGGACAGGGAACGGTGGCCCCAGCATTTT. V is TRBV7-2 and J is TRBJ1-5, with 9 bases aligning to TRBD1. J lost 9 bases, V lost 5 bases, and 8 bases had no gene match. The length of the CDR3 is 14 residues. Germline CDR1 and CDR2: SGHTA and FQGNSA.

This chain joins TRBV7-6 and TRBJ1-6; D possibly corresponds to TRBD1 (5 bases). Between the trimmed V and J ends, which lost 1 base and 8 bases, there was a span of 12 bases. CDR1 is SGHVS, CDR2 FNYEAQ, per germline. There are 15 residues in the CDR3. The CDR3: CASSLGRVDDSPLHF. In DNA form, the CDR3 reads TGTGCCAGCAGCTTAGGCAGGGTTGACGATTCACCCCTCCACTTT.

The DNA for the CDR3 is TGTGCCAGCAGCTTAGACTTCTCCTACGAGCAGTACTTC. It specifies CASSLDFSYEQYF. The chain links TRBV7-2 to TRBJ2-7; D unresolved. There are 13 residues in the CDR3. Germline values: CDR1 SGHTA, CDR2 FQGNSA. V dropped 1 base and J dropped 0 bases, with 4 bases sitting between them.